The present T cell receptor beta chain was sequenced within a study of T cell repertoires in cytomegalovirus infection. Whole-study context: Carrying CMV and the relevant HLA type showed in public TCR beta signatures.

This clonotype was recorded a few times. Its antigen remains unknown. Study-level findings and limits: Identification of carriers of CMV plus the relevant HLA was achieved through cumulative public TCR beta family frequency.

TCRdb re-analysed the reads in MiXCR, keeping a single row per CDR3 protein. The sample has about 740,000 distinct CDR3 sequences, approximately 34% seen once. The V end lost 3 bases, the J end lost 5 bases, and 10 bases lay between the germline ends. The CDR3 runs to 14 residues. The germline gives CDR1 LNHDA, CDR2 SQIVND (reference sequence). V is TRBV19 and J is TRBJ2-2, with D tentatively TRBD2 (6 bases). The sequenced material came from PBMCs. This TCR derives from a human donor in good health (CMV status not recorded). Some clones in this sample may be carry-over from other donors' samples. As DNA, the CDR3 is TGTGCCAGTAGTATTGGAGGGCCAACCGGGGAGCTGTTTTTT. Translated: CASSIGGPTGELFF.